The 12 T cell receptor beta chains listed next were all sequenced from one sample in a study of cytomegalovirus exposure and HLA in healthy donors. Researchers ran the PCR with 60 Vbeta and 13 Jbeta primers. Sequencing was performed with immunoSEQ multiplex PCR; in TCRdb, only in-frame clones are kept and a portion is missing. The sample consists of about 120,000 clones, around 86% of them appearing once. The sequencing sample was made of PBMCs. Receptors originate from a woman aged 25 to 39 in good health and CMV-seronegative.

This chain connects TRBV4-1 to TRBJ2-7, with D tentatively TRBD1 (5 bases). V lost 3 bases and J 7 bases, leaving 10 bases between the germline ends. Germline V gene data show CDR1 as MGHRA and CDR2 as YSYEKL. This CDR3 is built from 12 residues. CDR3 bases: TGCGCCAGCAGCCACAGGGTGGGGGAGCAGTACTTC. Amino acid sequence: CASSHRVGEQYF.

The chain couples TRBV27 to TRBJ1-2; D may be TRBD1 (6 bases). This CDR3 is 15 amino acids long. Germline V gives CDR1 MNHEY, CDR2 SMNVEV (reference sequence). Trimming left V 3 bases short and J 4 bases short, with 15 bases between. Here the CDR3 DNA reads TGTGCCAGCAGTTTTACAGGGTCTGATAGCTATGGCTACACCTTC. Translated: CASSFTGSDSYGYTF.

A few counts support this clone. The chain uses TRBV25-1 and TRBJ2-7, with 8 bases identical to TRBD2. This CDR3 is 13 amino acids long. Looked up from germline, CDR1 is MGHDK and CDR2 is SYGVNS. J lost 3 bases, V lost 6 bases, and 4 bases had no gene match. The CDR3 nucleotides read TGTGCCAGCAGCTCCGGGACTAGCTACGAGCAGTACTTC. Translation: CASSSGTSYEQYF.

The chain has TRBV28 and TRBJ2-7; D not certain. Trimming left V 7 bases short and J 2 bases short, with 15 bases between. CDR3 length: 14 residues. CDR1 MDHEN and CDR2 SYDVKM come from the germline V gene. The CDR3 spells CASNLARPAYEQYF. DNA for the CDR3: TGTGCCAGCAACCTTGCCAGGCCGGCCTACGAGCAGTACTTC. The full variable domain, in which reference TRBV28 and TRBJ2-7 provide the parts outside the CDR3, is DVKVTQSSRYLVKRTGEKVFLECVQDMDHENMFWYRQDPGLGLRLIYFSYDVKMKEKGDIPEGYSVSREKKERFSLILESASTNQTSMYLCASNLARPAYEQYFGPGTRLTVT.

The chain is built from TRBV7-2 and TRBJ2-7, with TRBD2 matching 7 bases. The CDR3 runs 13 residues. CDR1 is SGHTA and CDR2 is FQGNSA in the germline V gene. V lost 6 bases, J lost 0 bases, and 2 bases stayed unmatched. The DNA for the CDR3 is TGTGCCAGCAGGACTAGCAGCTCCTACGAGCAGTACTTC. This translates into CASRTSSSYEQYF.

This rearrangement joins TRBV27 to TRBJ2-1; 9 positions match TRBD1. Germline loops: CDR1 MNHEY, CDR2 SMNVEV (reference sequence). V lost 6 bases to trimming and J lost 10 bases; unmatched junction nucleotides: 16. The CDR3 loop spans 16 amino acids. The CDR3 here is CASRDRRRDRVGEQFF. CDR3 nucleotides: TGTGCCAGCAGGGACCGACGCCGGGACAGGGTCGGGGAGCAGTTCTTC.

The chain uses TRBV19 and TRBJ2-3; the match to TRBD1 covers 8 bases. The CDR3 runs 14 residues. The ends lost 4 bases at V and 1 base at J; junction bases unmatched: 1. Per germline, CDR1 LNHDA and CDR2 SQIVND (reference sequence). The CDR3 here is CASSTGGGTDTQYF. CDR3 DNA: TGTGCCAGTAGTACAGGGGGCGGCACAGATACGCAGTATTTT.

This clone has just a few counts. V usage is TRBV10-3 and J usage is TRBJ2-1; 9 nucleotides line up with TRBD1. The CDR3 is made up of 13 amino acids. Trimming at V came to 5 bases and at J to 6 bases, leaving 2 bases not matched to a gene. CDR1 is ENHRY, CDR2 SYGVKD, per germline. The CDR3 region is CAISMGQGNEQFF. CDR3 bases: TGTGCCATCAGTATGGGACAGGGCAATGAGCAGTTCTTC.

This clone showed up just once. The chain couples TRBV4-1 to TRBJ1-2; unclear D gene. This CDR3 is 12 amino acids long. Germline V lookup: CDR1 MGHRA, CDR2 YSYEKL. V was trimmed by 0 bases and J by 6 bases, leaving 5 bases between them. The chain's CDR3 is CASSQDYDGYTF. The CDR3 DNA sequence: TGCGCCAGCAGCCAAGATTATGATGGCTACACCTTC.

CDR3 region: CASSLGGREAFF. DNA of the CDR3: TGTGCCAGCAGTTTAGGGGGGCGGGAGGCTTTCTTT. V usage is TRBV5-4 and J usage is TRBJ1-1; weak D call: TRBD1 (6 bases). This CDR3 region has 12 residues. V was shortened by 5 bases and J by 11 bases, with 16 bases between the two germline ends. Per the germline V gene, CDR1 is SGHNT and CDR2 is YYREEE (reference sequence).

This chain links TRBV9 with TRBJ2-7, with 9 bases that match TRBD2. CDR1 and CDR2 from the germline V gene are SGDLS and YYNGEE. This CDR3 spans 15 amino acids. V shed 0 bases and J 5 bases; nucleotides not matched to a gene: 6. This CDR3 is CASSVDGGRANEQYF. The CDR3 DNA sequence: TGTGCCAGCAGCGTAGATGGCGGGAGGGCCAACGAGCAGTACTTC.

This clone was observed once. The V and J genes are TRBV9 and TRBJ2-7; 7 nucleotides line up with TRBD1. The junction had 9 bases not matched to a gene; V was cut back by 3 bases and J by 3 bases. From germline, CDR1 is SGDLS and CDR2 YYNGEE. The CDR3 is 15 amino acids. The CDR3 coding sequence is TGTGCCAGCAGCGGGGGCCGGGACAGCCGCTACGAGCAGTACTTC. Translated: CASSGGRDSRYEQYF.